This TCR beta chain derives from a study of T cell responses to AZD1222 COVID-19 vaccine. V was pared by 6 bases and J by 4 bases, with 6 bases of the junction left unmatched. This CDR3 region has 14 residues. Germline values: CDR1 SGHTA, CDR2 FQGNSA. Sequenced by immunoSEQ multiplex PCR; TCRdb stores in-frame clones only, minus some. Among about 120,000 clones listed, more than 85% were seen once. The sequence derives from an adult in good health. The material sequenced was peripheral blood, taken on day 0 of AZD1222 vaccination. This chain links TRBV7-2 with TRBJ1-1, with TRBD1 identical over 9 bases. CDR3 residues: CASRTGTGTTEAFF. In DNA, the CDR3 is TGTGCCAGCAGGACCGGGACAGGGACCACTGAAGCTTTCTTT.